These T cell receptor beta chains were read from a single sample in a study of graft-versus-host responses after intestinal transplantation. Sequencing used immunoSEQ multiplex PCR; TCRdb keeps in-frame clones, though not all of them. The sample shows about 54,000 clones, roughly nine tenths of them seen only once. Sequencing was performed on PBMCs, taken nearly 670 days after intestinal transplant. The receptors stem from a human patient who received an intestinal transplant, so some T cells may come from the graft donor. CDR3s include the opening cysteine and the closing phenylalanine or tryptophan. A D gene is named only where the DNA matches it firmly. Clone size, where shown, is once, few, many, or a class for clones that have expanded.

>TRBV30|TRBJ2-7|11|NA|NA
TGTGCCTGGAGTTCGGTCAACGAGCAGTACTTC
CAWSSVNEQYF
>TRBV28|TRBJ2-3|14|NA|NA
TGTGCCAGCAGTCTCGGGCAGGCCACAGATACGCAGTATTTT
CASSLGQATDTQYF
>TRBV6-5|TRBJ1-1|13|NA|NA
TGTGCCAGCAGTTATGGGGGTGCCACTGAAGCTTTCTTT
CASSYGGATEAFF
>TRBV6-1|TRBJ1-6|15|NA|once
TGTGCCAGCTCGCCCTTACAGGAGGTTGGTTCACCCCTCCACTTT
CASSPLQEVGSPLHF
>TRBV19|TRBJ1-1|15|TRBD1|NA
TGTGCCAGTAGTCTCAATGAGGGGGCGCGCACTGAAGCTTTCTTT
CASSLNEGARTEAFF
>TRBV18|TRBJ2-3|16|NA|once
TGTGCCAGCTCACTGGGACGTCCGACTAGCACAGATACGCAGTATTTT
CASSLGRPTSTDTQYF
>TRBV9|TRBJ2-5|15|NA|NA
TGTGCCAGCAGCGTAGGTCTCGGGGGCCAGGAGACCCAGTACTTC
CASSVGLGGQETQYF
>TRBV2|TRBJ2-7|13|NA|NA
TGTGCCAGCCGACAGGATGAAACCTACGAGCAGTACTTC
CASRQDETYEQYF
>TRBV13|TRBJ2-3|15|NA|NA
TGTGCCAGCAGCCGCCCGTGGGGAGGCACAGATACGCAGTATTTT
CASSRPWGGTDTQYF
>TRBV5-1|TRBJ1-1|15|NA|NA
TGCGCCAGCAGCCCAGGGGCAATAGTGAACACTGAAGCTTTCTTT
CASSPGAIVNTEAFF
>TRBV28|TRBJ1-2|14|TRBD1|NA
TGTGCCAGCAGTAACGAAGGACAGGGGTACGGCTACACCTTC
CASSNEGQGYGYTF
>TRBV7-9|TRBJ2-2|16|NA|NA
TGTGCCAGCAGACCGGACAGTTCCGCGAACACCGGGGAGCTGTTTTTT
CASRPDSSANTGELFF
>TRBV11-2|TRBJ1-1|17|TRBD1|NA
TGTGCCAGCAGCTTATTGGCGGCGAGGGGGCCGAACACTGAAGCTTTCTTT
CASSLLAARGPNTEAFF
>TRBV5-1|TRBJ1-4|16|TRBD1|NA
TGCGCCAGCAGCTTAGGGGACAGAACAACTAATGAAAAACTGTTTTTT
CASSLGDRTTNEKLFF
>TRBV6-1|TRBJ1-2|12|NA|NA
TGTTTTGGGGGAGGGCAAAGAGATGGCTACACCTTC
CFGGGQRDGYTF
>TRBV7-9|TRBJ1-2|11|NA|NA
TGTGCCAGCAGCCGCCGGGACAGCTACACCTTC
CASSRRDSYTF
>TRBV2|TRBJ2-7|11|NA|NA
TGTGCCAGCAGTGAGTCCCCCGAGCAGTACTTC
CASSESPEQYF
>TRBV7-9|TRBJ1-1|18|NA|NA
TGTGCCAGCAGCTTAGGTTTTTTGACGGCTGCCTCGAACACTGAAGCTTTCTTT
CASSLGFLTAASNTEAFF
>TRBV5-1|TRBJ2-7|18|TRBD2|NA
TGCGCCAGCAGCTTGGGACTAGCGGGGGGGCCGATCTTCTACGAGCAGTACTTC
CASSLGLAGGPIFYEQYF
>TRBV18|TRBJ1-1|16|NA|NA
TGTGCCAGCTCACCTGTTCCAGCCGGGGTGGACACTGAAGCTTTCTTT
CASSPVPAGVDTEAFF
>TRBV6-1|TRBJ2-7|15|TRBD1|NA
TGTGCCAGCAGTCTAAGACAGGGCCGGGGCGACGAGCAGTACTTC
CASSLRQGRGDEQYF
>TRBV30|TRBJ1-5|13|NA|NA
TGTGCCTGGAGTCACACATCTAATCAGCCCCAGCATTTT
CAWSHTSNQPQHF
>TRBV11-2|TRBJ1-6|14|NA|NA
TGTGCCAGCAGCTTAGGTCACAATAATTCACCCCTCCACTTT
CASSLGHNNSPLHF
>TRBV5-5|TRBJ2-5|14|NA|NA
TGTGCCAGCAGCGCAAGACTAGGTGTAGAGACCCAGTACTTC
CASSARLGVETQYF
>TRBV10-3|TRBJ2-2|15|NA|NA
TGTGCCATCAGTCCCGCTGGACAGTTCACCGGGGAGCTGTTTTTT
CAISPAGQFTGELFF
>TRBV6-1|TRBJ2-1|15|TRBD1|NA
TGTGCCAGCAGTGAAACAGGGGGCGCGGGGAATGAGCAGTTCTTC
CASSETGGAGNEQFF
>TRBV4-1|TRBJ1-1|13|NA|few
TGCGCCAGCAGCCAAGATCGTGACACTGAAGCTTTCTTT
CASSQDRDTEAFF
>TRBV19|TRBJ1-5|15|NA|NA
TGTGCCAGTAGTATTGTCAGGGGTAGCAATCAGCCCCAGCATTTT
CASSIVRGSNQPQHF
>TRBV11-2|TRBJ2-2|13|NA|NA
TGTGCCAGCAGCTTGTTGAACACCGGGGAGCTGTTTTTT
CASSLLNTGELFF
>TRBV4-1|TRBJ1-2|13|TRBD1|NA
TGCGCCAGCAGCCAGCGACAGGGCGATAGCTACACCTTC
CASSQRQGDSYTF
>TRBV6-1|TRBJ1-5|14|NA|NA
TGTGCCAGCCGGGACACCAGTTTTAATCAGCCCCAGCATTTT
CASRDTSFNQPQHF
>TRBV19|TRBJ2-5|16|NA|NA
TGTGCCAGTAGTATTGAGAAGTTGGACGGTCAAGAGACCCAGTACTTC
CASSIEKLDGQETQYF
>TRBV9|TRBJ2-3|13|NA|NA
TGTGCCAGCAGCGCAGGTATTACAGATACGCAGTATTTT
CASSAGITDTQYF
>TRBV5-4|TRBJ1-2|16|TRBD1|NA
TGTGCCAGCAGCTTGGGGGGACAGGGGGCTCACTATGGCTACACCTTC
CASSLGGQGAHYGYTF
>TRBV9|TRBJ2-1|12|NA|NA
TGTGCCAGCAGCTCTCTCGACAATGAGCAGTTCTTC
CASSSLDNEQFF
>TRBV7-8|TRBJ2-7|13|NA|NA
TGTGCCAGCAGCTTAGCCCTCTCCTACGAGCAGTACTTC
CASSLALSYEQYF
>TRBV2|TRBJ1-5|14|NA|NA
TGTGCCAGCAGTGACGAGATAGGGAATCGGCCCCAGCATTTT
CASSDEIGNRPQHF